This T cell receptor beta chain comes out of a study of CD8 T cells in Susac syndrome. Germline values: CDR1 MNHEY, CDR2 SMNVEV (reference sequence). The CDR3 is 14 residues long. The V gene lost 1 base and the J gene lost 2 bases, with 8 bases spanning the gap. RNA totalling roughly 0.45 to 1 ug underwent reverse transcription with random hexamers. TCR beta CDR3 was amplified by immunoSEQ multiplex PCR. This amplification extended across 54 Vbeta and 13 Jbeta segments. One entry per CDR3 protein results from TCRdb running MiXCR on the immunoSEQ multiplex PCR reads. Among about 300,000 distinct CDR3 sequences, over 75% were seen once, and the ten largest hold around 0.22%. CD8+ and CD4+ T cells taken from blood had their TCR beta sequenced. Those who served as multiple sclerosis controls were treatment-naive patients with stable or active relapsing-remitting disease. Bulk CD8+ and CD4+ cells came from magnetic negative isolation; CD8+ TEMRA by FACS.

What was sequenced was CD8+ T cells from PBMCs. This receptor was obtained from a human donor with multiple sclerosis. The chain links TRBV27 to TRBJ1-1; tentatively, D is TRBD1 (6 bases). The CDR3 sequence: CASSLLQGNTEAFF. CDR3 nucleotide sequence: TGTGCCAGCAGTTTATTACAGGGAAACACTGAAGCTTTCTTT.